One sample yielded the 22 T cell receptor beta chains listed below, sequenced in a study of blood T cell repertoires in COVID-19. Here immunoSEQ multiplex PCR was the method, and the copy in TCRdb shows in-frame clones only, minus some. The profile shows around 160,000 clones, roughly 90% of them singletons. Sequenced sample: peripheral blood. The receptors were gathered from a man aged 60-69 years with active or convalescent COVID-19.

This chain joins TRBV9 and TRBJ2-1, with D unresolved. This CDR3 comprises 11 residues. Germline V gives CDR1 SGDLS, CDR2 YYNGEE. V was clipped by 1 base and J by 9 bases, with 5 bases between them. The CDR3 coding sequence is TGTGCCAGCAGCGTATCTATTGAGCAGTTCTTC. It specifies CASSVSIEQFF.

This sequence joins TRBV5-6 and TRBJ1-5; 7 bases fit TRBD1. CDR3 length: 17 amino acids. Germline V lookup: CDR1 SGHDT, CDR2 YYEEEE. J lost 2 bases, V lost 0 bases, and 8 bases had no gene match. The CDR3 DNA is TGTGCCAGCAGCTTGGCCAACAGGGGTGACGGCAATCAGCCCCAGCATTTT. Residues: CASSLANRGDGNQPQHF.

The rearrangement uses TRBV9 and TRBJ2-1; D call uncertain. V lost 2 bases and J lost 8, with 8 bases in between. The CDR3 consists of 12 residues. Germline V gene data show CDR1 as SGDLS and CDR2 as YYNGEE. CDR3 loop: CASSVFAHEQFF. Here the CDR3 DNA reads TGTGCCAGCAGCGTGTTTGCGCATGAGCAGTTCTTC.

The genes are TRBV6-1 and TRBJ1-4, with D possibly being TRBD1 (6 bases). Germline CDR1 is MNHNS and CDR2 is SASEGT. The CDR3 consists of 15 residues. V lost 3 bases to trimming and J lost 6 bases, with 14 bases between them. CDR3 sequence reads: CASSDDRKAHEKLFF. DNA for the CDR3: TGTGCCAGCAGTGATGACAGGAAAGCCCATGAAAAACTGTTTTTT.

The V gene is TRBV6-5, the J gene TRBJ2-1; 9 nucleotides line up with TRBD2. V lost 6 bases and J lost 1; bases outside the gene matches: 4. The CDR3 is made up of 15 amino acids. Germline V gives CDR1 MNHEY, CDR2 SVGAGI. This CDR3 is CASSYSGSSYNEQFF. The CDR3 DNA reads as TGTGCCAGCAGCTATAGCGGGAGTTCCTACAATGAGCAGTTCTTC.

The chain recombines TRBV5-6 with TRBJ2-3; D is uncertain. CDR1 is SGHDT and CDR2 is YYEEEE in the germline V gene. The germline V and J ends were trimmed by 0 bases and 5 bases, with 4 bases remaining between them. CDR3 length: 12 amino acids. The CDR3 sequence: CASSLALDTQYF. The CDR3 DNA sequence: TGTGCCAGCAGCTTGGCACTAGATACGCAGTATTTT.

This rearrangement joins TRBV27 to TRBJ1-4, with 9 bases that match TRBD1. V dropped 2 bases and J dropped 8; count of bases not matched to a gene: 6. Germline V CDR1 and CDR2: MNHEY, SMNVEV (reference sequence). The CDR3 runs to 15 residues. CDR3 DNA: TGTGCCAGCAGTTTAACAACAGGGGGCAGAGAAAAACTGTTTTTT. As protein: CASSLTTGGREKLFF.

As DNA, the CDR3 is TGTGCCAGCAGCCAAGAAGGGACAGACGCCACTAACTATGGCTACACCTTC. Protein product: CASSQEGTDATNYGYTF. V gene TRBV3-1 (or the pseudogene TRBV3-2) combines with J gene TRBJ1-2; 7 bases agree with TRBD1. This CDR3 spans 17 amino acids. Germline values: CDR1 LGHDT, CDR2 YNNKEL (reference sequence). V gave up 0 bases and J gave up 0 bases; unmatched junction bases: 7.

V is TRBV2 and J is TRBJ2-1; 7 positions match TRBD1. V gave up 4 bases and J gave up 0 bases; unmatched junction bases: 3. Germline V gene sequence: CDR1 SNHLY, CDR2 FYNNEI. The CDR3 consists of 15 residues. The CDR3 DNA is TGTGCCAGCAGTGCGGACAGGTTCTCCTACAATGAGCAGTTCTTC. It is translated as CASSADRFSYNEQFF.

The chain combines TRBV24-1 with TRBJ2-5, with TRBD2 matching 12 bases. V lost 3 bases to trimming and J lost 4 bases; unmatched junction nucleotides: 5. Per germline, CDR1 KGHDR and CDR2 SFDVKD. This CDR3 spans 16 amino acids. CDR3 nucleotide sequence: TGTGCCACCAGTGATGCTAGCGGGGGGGCCGCAGAGACCCAGTACTTC. This gives the protein CATSDASGGAAETQYF.

The chain recombines TRBV11-2 with TRBJ1-1; maybe TRBD1 (5 bases). Germline V CDR1 and CDR2: SGHAT, FQNNGV. Trimming removed 0 bases at V and 4 bases at J, with 12 bases between. The CDR3 contains 15 residues. DNA of the CDR3: TGTGCCAGCAGCTTAGATGCAGGGCGGAGCACTGAAGCTTTCTTT. This sequence encodes CASSLDAGRSTEAFF.

Remarks on this clone: No DNA is shown, since the ends of the CDR3 on it are uncertain; the CDR3 is the one TCRdb lists. V usage is TRBV21-1 and J usage is TRBJ1-5; TRBD1 is the table's D call and was not checked against the DNA. TRBV21-1 is a known pseudogene. The CDR3 extends over 18 residues, inclusive of both ends. This CDR3 is CASSKVGTGTSWRQPQHF.

V usage is TRBV29-1 and J usage is TRBJ1-1; D remains ambiguous. This CDR3 region has 12 residues. Germline-derived CDR1 and CDR2 are SQVTM and ANQGSEA. With 4 bases removed from V and 5 bases from J, the gap between germline ends came to 11 bases. The chain's CDR3 is CSVGEGWTEAFF. The CDR3 nucleotides read TGCAGCGTTGGGGAGGGATGGACTGAAGCTTTCTTT. Full variable domain (rest looked up from reference TRBV29-1 and TRBJ1-1): SAVISQKPSRDICQRGTSLTIQCQVDSQVTMMFWYRQQPGQSLTLIATANQGSEATYESGFVIDKFPISRPNLTFSTLTVSNMSPEDSSIYLCSVGEGWTEAFFGQGTRLTVV.

The gene calls are TRBV6-1 and TRBJ1-5, with a weak D call TRBD1 (5 bases). In germline, CDR1 is MNHNS, CDR2 SASEGT. The germline V and J ends were trimmed by 1 base and 0 bases, with 10 bases remaining between them. There are 16 residues in the CDR3. CDR3 region: CASSEVKGLSNQPQHF. DNA of the CDR3: TGTGCCAGCAGTGAAGTTAAGGGACTTAGCAATCAGCCCCAGCATTTT.

This clone was seen once. The V gene is TRBV19, the J gene TRBJ1-1, with 7 nucleotides matching TRBD1. The J segment lost 0 bases and the V segment lost 3 bases, leaving 4 bases of the junction unmatched. This CDR3 has 15 amino acids. CDR1 LNHDA and CDR2 SQIVND come from the germline V gene (reference sequence). The CDR3 DNA is TGTGCCAGTAGTATTTTCGGACAGGTGAACACTGAAGCTTTCTTT. As protein: CASSIFGQVNTEAFF.

This clone was recorded only once. The chain joins TRBV19 to TRBJ1-5; TRBD1 matches 8 bases. V trimming: 4 bases; J trimming: 5 bases; junction bases outside the gene matches: 7. Germline V gene lookup returns CDR1 LNHDA and CDR2 SQIVND (reference sequence). The CDR3 has 15 residues. This chain's CDR3 is CASSNRGGEYQPQHF. The DNA for the CDR3 is TGTGCCAGTAGTAACAGGGGGGGGGAGTATCAGCCCCAGCATTTT.

This clone was seen only once. CDR3 protein: CASSTGTGGWEKLFF. The CDR3 bases are TGTGCCAGCAGTACAGGGACAGGGGGCTGGGAAAAACTGTTTTTT. The V and J genes are TRBV6-5 and TRBJ1-4; 12 bases are shared with TRBD1. Germline assignment: CDR1 MNHEY and CDR2 SVGAGI. This CDR3 contains 15 residues. V shed 5 bases, J shed 8 bases, and the junction held 6 bases outside the gene matches.

CDR3 loop: CASSLRDYRSLSSYEQYF. The CDR3, as DNA: TGTGCCAGCAGCTTGAGGGACTACAGATCTCTGTCCTCCTACGAGCAGTACTTC. The chain uses TRBV5-4 and TRBJ2-7, with 7 bases matching TRBD2. Trimming at V came to 1 base and at J to 0 bases, leaving 13 bases not matched to a gene. The length of the CDR3 is 18 residues. CDR1 is SGHNT and CDR2 is YYREEE in the germline V gene (reference sequence). The entire variable domain, with the rest obtained from reference TRBV5-4 and TRBJ2-7, is as follows: ETGVTQSPTHLIKTRGQQVTLRCSSQSGHNTVSWYQQALGQGPQFIFQYYREEENGRGNFPPRFSGLQFPNYSSELNVNALELDDSALYLCASSLRDYRSLSSYEQYFGPGTRLTVT.

The chain employs TRBV10-2 and TRBJ1-4, with 8 bases matching TRBD1. After removal of 2 bases from V and 15 bases from J, the junction contained 5 bases not matched to a gene. The CDR3 spans 12 residues. Germline assignment: CDR1 WSHSY and CDR2 SAAADI. The CDR3 sequence is CASSERTGLVFF. CDR3 bases: TGCGCCAGCAGTGAGAGGACAGGGTTGGTGTTTTTT.

The chain employs TRBV29-1 and TRBJ2-5; D possibly corresponds to TRBD1 (6 bases). The length of the CDR3 is 12 residues. CDR1 and CDR2 from the germline V gene are SQVTM and ANQGSEA. Trimming removed 5 bases from V and 3 bases from J, with 10 bases in between. CDR3 coding DNA: TGCAGCGTTCTGACAGGAGAAGAGACCCAGTACTTC. It codes for CSVLTGEETQYF.

The genes are TRBV15 and TRBJ2-1; 12 positions match TRBD2. Losses at the gene ends were 2 bases for V and 2 bases for J; bases not matched to a gene: 4. There are 17 residues in the CDR3. Germline CDR1 is LNHNV and CDR2 is YYDKDF (reference sequence). This CDR3 is CATSRSLAGGPYNEQFF. For the CDR3, the DNA is TGTGCCACCAGCAGATCTCTAGCGGGGGGGCCCTACAATGAGCAGTTCTTC.

The J gene is TRBJ2-7, the V gene TRBV7-8; 13 bases are a match to TRBD2. This CDR3 spans 17 amino acids. Trimming cost V 4 bases and J 5 bases; bases outside gene matches: 11. Germline loops: CDR1 SGHVS, CDR2 FQNEAQ. CDR3 sequence reads: CASSSWTSGSEKNEQYF. CDR3 bases: TGTGCCAGCAGCTCCTGGACTAGCGGGAGTGAAAAAAACGAGCAGTACTTC.